Shown below are 4 T cell receptor beta chains from a single sample sequenced in a study of cytomegalovirus exposure and HLA in healthy donors. The PCR made use of 60 Vbeta and 13 Jbeta primers. Repertoires were generated with immunoSEQ multiplex PCR, while TCRdb's copy carries only in-frame clones and drops some. The data show about 140,000 clones, around two thirds seen once. The sequenced material came from PBMCs. The receptors were sampled from a male donor in good health and CMV-seronegative.

The V gene is TRBV5-3, the J gene TRBJ2-3; 8 bases are a match to TRBD2. TRBV5-3 is given ORF status, its function remaining uncertain. This CDR3 comprises 16 residues. Trimming took 1 base from V and 3 from J; bases not matched to a gene: 7. The CDR3 region is CARSLQRGGRTDTQYF. The CDR3, as DNA: TGTGCCAGAAGCTTGCAACGGGGGGGCCGAACAGATACGCAGTATTTT.

V is TRBV4-1 and J is TRBJ2-7; D is unclear. The CDR3 length is 15 residues. Trimming took off 1 base at V and 2 bases at J, with 12 bases between the two ends. Germline CDR1 reads MGHRA; CDR2 reads YSYEKL. The CDR3 DNA follows: TGCGCCAGCAGCCAAGCCCCCGGGTCCCCCTACGAGCAGTACTTC. It encodes CASSQAPGSPYEQYF.

J is TRBJ2-5 and V is TRBV6-5; D is ambiguous. CDR1 is MNHEY, CDR2 SVGAGI, per germline. CDR3 length equals 12 residues. Trimming took off 5 bases at V and 2 bases at J, with 6 bases between the two ends. The CDR3 bases are TGTGCCAGCAGTAGCTATCAAGAGACCCAGTACTTC. Residues: CASSSYQETQYF.

CDR3 amino acids: CASNSKTGTAGELFF. DNA of the CDR3: TGTGCCAGCAACTCCAAGACAGGGACCGCCGGGGAGCTGTTTTTT. The chain couples TRBV11-2 to TRBJ2-2; 7 bases are shared with TRBD1. The CDR3 has 15 amino acids. Germline V gives CDR1 SGHAT, CDR2 FQNNGV. The V segment lost 7 bases and the J segment 6 bases; nucleotides outside the gene matches: 11.